This T cell receptor beta chain was recorded in a study of blood T cell repertoires in COVID-19. Donors were grouped by their self-reported clinical history. This table comes from immunoSEQ multiplex PCR, and its TCRdb copy is limited to in-frame clones, with some not included. The sample has some 270,000 clones; about 90% are singletons. Trimming stripped 4 bases from V and 4 bases from J, with 10 bases between. This CDR3 comprises 13 residues. Looked up from germline, CDR1 is MDHEN and CDR2 is SYDVKM. The source is a woman aged 25 to 39 with acute COVID-19. This rearrangement joins TRBV28 to TRBJ1-1; D is undetermined. The sequenced sample consisted of PBMCs or T cells enriched from blood (not recorded which). The CDR3 protein is CASSYLGSTEAFF. The CDR3 DNA sequence: TGTGCCAGCAGTTACCTGGGGAGCACTGAAGCTTTCTTT.